The next 25 T cell receptor beta chains were all read from a single sample in a study of response to subunit inactivated influenza vaccine. TCRdb itself ran the RT-PCR reads through MiXCR, one entry per CDR3 protein. This table holds 280,000 or so distinct CDR3 sequences, about a fifth found once. Sequences were derived from PBMCs from blood, sampled less than 22 months after vaccination. These receptors were taken from a man aged 45 to 75 who received an inactivated influenza vaccine.

This clonotype was seen at least ten times. The J gene is TRBJ1-2, the V gene TRBV6-5, with D perhaps TRBD1 (5 bases). The CDR3 has 16 residues. Germline loops: CDR1 MNHEY, CDR2 SVGAGI. V was shortened by 4 bases and J by 3 bases, with 18 bases between the two germline ends. This CDR3 is CASSSPLGTGDYGYTF. CDR3 nucleotide sequence: TGTGCCAGCAGTTCGCCCCTTGGTACAGGAGACTATGGCTACACCTTC.

V and J are TRBV4-3 and TRBJ2-7, with no clear D. Germline CDR1 LGHNA, CDR2 YSLEER. The V and J ends lost 0 bases and 3 bases respectively, with 6 bases between them. The CDR3 contains 13 residues. CDR3 sequence reads: CASSQDQNYEQYF. In DNA, the CDR3 is TGCGCCAGCAGCCAAGATCAAAACTACGAGCAGTACTTC.

The J gene is TRBJ2-2, the V gene TRBV3-1; D is ambiguous. Germline-derived CDR1 and CDR2 are LGHDT and YNNKEL (reference sequence). The V and J ends lost 4 bases and 4 bases respectively, with 10 bases between them. The CDR3 contains 14 residues. The CDR3 DNA reads as TGTGCCAGCAGCCGGCTTAGCTCCACCGGGGAGCTGTTTTTT. Protein sequence: CASSRLSSTGELFF.

V gene TRBV12-3 or TRBV12-4 combines with J gene TRBJ1-4; possible D gene TRBD1, 5 bases. The CDR3 is made up of 13 amino acids. The ends were cut back, 0 bases at V and 13 bases at J, with 12 bases in the middle. The CDR3 sequence: CASSLAFGGTLFF. The DNA of the CDR3 is TGTGCCAGCAGTTTAGCGTTCGGGGGAACACTGTTTTTT.

The DNA for the CDR3 is TGCGCCAGCAGCCGCGACATTTCCACTAACTATGGCTACACCTTC. Translating gives CASSRDISTNYGYTF. The J gene is TRBJ1-2, the V gene TRBV5-1; D uncertain. Germline CDR1 is SGHRS and CDR2 is YFSETQ. The CDR3 is made up of 15 amino acids. The V end was cut by 4 bases, the J end by 0 bases, with 13 bases between. The whole variable domain, filled in from reference TRBV5-1 and TRBJ1-2, reads KAGVTQTPRYLIKTRGQQVTLSCSPISGHRSVSWYQQTPGQGLQFLFEYFSETQRNKGNFPGRFSGRQFSNSRSEMNVSTLELGDSALYLCASSRDISTNYGYTFGSGTRLTVV.

CDR3 in DNA: TGTGCCAGCAGCACTGGAGGGGGACAGGCTAACACTGAAGCTTTCTTT. It codes for CASSTGGGQANTEAFF. The chain has TRBV9 and TRBJ1-1; TRBD1 aligns across 8 bases. This CDR3 has 16 amino acids. Germline V gene sequence: CDR1 SGDLS, CDR2 YYNGEE. V shed 4 bases, J shed 2 bases, and the junction held 10 bases outside the gene matches.

This clonotype was observed once. This rearrangement joins TRBV4-2 to TRBJ2-3; tentative D call: TRBD2 (5 bases). The CDR3 has 12 amino acids. The germline V and J ends were trimmed by 0 bases and 8 bases, with 6 bases remaining between them. From germline, CDR1 is LGHNA and CDR2 YNFKEQ. The CDR3 region is CASSQEGSTQYF. The CDR3 DNA reads TGTGCCAGCAGCCAAGAAGGGAGTACGCAGTATTTT.

Many counts were recorded for this clonotype. J is TRBJ1-4 and V is TRBV7-9; D gene unclear. CDR1 and CDR2 from the germline V gene are SEHNR and FQNEAQ (reference sequence). V was shortened by 5 bases and J by 8 bases, with 12 bases between the two germline ends. The CDR3 is 13 residues long. The CDR3 is CASSPKAREKLFF. CDR3 in DNA: TGTGCCAGCAGCCCGAAAGCACGAGAAAAACTGTTTTTT.

Only a few counts were recorded for this clonotype. This CDR3 reads CASSGATNEKLFF. The CDR3 DNA is TGCGCCAGCAGTGGAGCCACTAATGAAAAACTGTTTTTT. The chain has TRBV10-1 and TRBJ1-4; D unclear. The CDR3 sequence is 13 residues long. Germline V gene lookup returns CDR1 WNHNN and CDR2 SYGVQD (reference sequence). Trimming left V 4 bases short and J 2 bases short, with 5 bases between.

Only one count was recorded for this clonotype. The chain recombines TRBV14 with TRBJ2-5; 9 bases agree with TRBD2. CDR3 length: 15 amino acids. The germline gives CDR1 SGHDN, CDR2 FVKESK. J lost 5 bases, V lost 6 bases, and 10 bases had no gene match. CDR3 sequence: CASRVSGRPGETQYF. CDR3 DNA: TGTGCCAGCAGAGTCAGCGGGAGGCCGGGGGAGACCCAGTACTTC.

This clonotype has more than one count but fewer than ten. CDR3: CASSFVEQGTGYTF. The CDR3 coding sequence is TGTGCCAGCAGTTTTGTCGAGCAGGGAACTGGCTACACCTTC. The chain recombines TRBV12-3 or TRBV12-4 with TRBJ1-2; the D gene is possibly TRBD1 (5 bases). V lost 3 bases to trimming and J lost 7 bases, with 15 bases between them. The CDR3 is 14 amino acids.

The rearrangement links TRBV6-1 to TRBJ2-1; 9 bases agree with TRBD2. The germline gives CDR1 MNHNS, CDR2 SASEGT. The CDR3 is 16 amino acids. Germline trimming cut 8 bases from V and 4 bases from J; bases unmatched to any gene: 12. CDR3 sequence reads: CASGERIGLAYNEQFF. The CDR3 DNA reads as TGTGCCAGCGGGGAAAGGATCGGACTAGCGTACAATGAGCAGTTCTTC.

A few counts support this clonotype. CDR3: CASSQVRGGETDTQYF. Here the CDR3 DNA reads TGTGCCAGCAGCCAAGTGAGAGGGGGTGAAACAGATACGCAGTATTTT. The genes are TRBV4-2 and TRBJ2-3; D might be TRBD1 (6 bases). CDR1 is LGHNA and CDR2 is YNFKEQ in the germline V gene. The CDR3 consists of 16 residues. The ends were cut back, 1 base at V and 3 bases at J, with 14 bases in the middle.

This rearrangement joins TRBV10-3 to TRBJ2-3, with unresolved D. The CDR3 has 14 residues. Looked up from germline, CDR1 is ENHRY and CDR2 is SYGVKD. Trimming removed 4 bases at V and 0 bases at J, with 8 bases between. The CDR3 reads CAISVSSSTDTQYF. DNA for the CDR3: TGTGCCATCAGTGTGTCCTCTAGCACAGATACGCAGTATTTT.

This clonotype was recorded many times. The gene calls are TRBV30 and TRBJ1-4, with 9 bases aligning to TRBD1. With V trimmed by 5 bases and J by 8 bases, 9 bases remained unmatched. Looked up from germline, CDR1 is GTSNPN and CDR2 is SVGIG (reference sequence). This CDR3 has 14 residues. CDR3 residues: CAWSGTGRDEKLFF. The CDR3 nucleotides read TGTGCCTGGTCCGGGACAGGGAGGGACGAAAAACTGTTTTTT.

Only a few counts were recorded for this clonotype. The genes are TRBV19 and TRBJ2-1; possibly TRBD1 for D (6 bases). The CDR3 is made up of 16 amino acids. V lost 3 bases to trimming and J lost 0 bases, with 12 bases between them. Germline CDR1 is LNHDA and CDR2 is SQIVND (reference sequence). CDR3 nucleotides: TGTGCCAGTAGTATTCCCCAGGGGAGCTCCTACAATGAGCAGTTCTTC. Translating gives CASSIPQGSSYNEQFF. Full variable domain (outside the CDR3, taken from reference TRBV19 and TRBJ2-1): DGGITQSPKYLFRKEGQNVTLSCEQNLNHDAMYWYRQDPGQGLRLIYYSQIVNDFQKGDIAEGYSVSREKKESFPLTVTSAQKNPTAFYLCASSIPQGSSYNEQFFGPGTRLTVL.

The V gene is TRBV4-2, the J gene TRBJ2-5; 8 bases map to TRBD2. This CDR3 has 16 residues. V trimming: 0 bases; J trimming: 2 bases; junction bases outside the gene matches: 5. Germline CDR1 LGHNA, CDR2 YNFKEQ. The DNA of the CDR3 is TGTGCCAGCAGCCAAGACCGCCGGGGGGGGCAAGAGACCCAGTACTTC. Its protein is CASSQDRRGGQETQYF.

This clonotype was observed at least ten times. This chain joins TRBV6-5 and TRBJ1-1; D gene ambiguous. Germline-derived CDR1 and CDR2 are MNHEY and SVGAGI. The CDR3 has 14 amino acids. V was pared by 2 bases and J by 0 bases, with 7 bases between. The CDR3 protein is CASSYGVMNTEAFF. The CDR3 region has the DNA TGTGCCAGCAGTTACGGAGTGATGAACACTGAAGCTTTCTTT.

The J gene is TRBJ2-2, the V gene TRBV28; TRBD1 agrees at 7 bases. Germline V gene sequence: CDR1 MDHEN, CDR2 SYDVKM. This CDR3 is built from 14 residues. Trimming cost V 6 bases and J 3 bases; bases outside gene matches: 4. The CDR3 loop is CASSTGTDTGELFF. The CDR3 nucleotides are TGTGCCAGCAGCACCGGGACAGACACCGGGGAGCTGTTTTTT.

V usage is TRBV7-9 and J usage is TRBJ2-2; D is unresolved. V lost 5 bases and J 3 bases, leaving 13 bases between the germline ends. The CDR3 consists of 15 residues. The germline gives CDR1 SEHNR, CDR2 FQNEAQ (reference sequence). The CDR3 protein is CASSPDILHTGELFF. CDR3 DNA: TGTGCCAGCAGCCCCGACATACTTCACACCGGGGAGCTGTTTTTT.

The gene calls are TRBV12-3 or TRBV12-4 and TRBJ2-2, with TRBD2 identical over 7 bases. The CDR3 has 15 amino acids. After removal of 6 bases from V and 3 bases from J, the junction contained 7 bases not matched to a gene. CDR3 in amino acids: CASSRGRDDTGELFF. CDR3 bases: TGTGCCAGCAGCCGGGGGAGGGATGACACCGGGGAGCTGTTTTTT.

The genes are TRBV10-3 and TRBJ1-6, with unresolved D. Germline V gene lookup returns CDR1 ENHRY and CDR2 SYGVKD. V was trimmed by 7 bases and J by 7 bases, leaving 11 bases between them. This CDR3 is 13 amino acids long. This CDR3 is CAITALGNSPLHF. The CDR3 bases are TGTGCCATCACCGCGCTAGGAAATTCACCCCTCCACTTT.

The rearrangement joins TRBV5-1 to TRBJ2-7; 10 bases are a match to TRBD1. This CDR3 region has 16 residues. The V and J ends lost 4 bases and 6 bases, in that order; junction bases with no gene match: 13. Germline V lookup: CDR1 SGHRS, CDR2 YFSETQ. The CDR3 sequence: CASSRLGTGDFGEQYF. CDR3 DNA sequence: TGCGCCAGCAGCCGGTTAGGGACAGGGGATTTCGGCGAGCAGTACTTC. Using reference TRBV5-1 and TRBJ2-7 for the parts outside the CDR3, the full variable domain is KAGVTQTPRYLIKTRGQQVTLSCSPISGHRSVSWYQQTPGQGLQFLFEYFSETQRNKGNFPGRFSGRQFSNSRSEMNVSTLELGDSALYLCASSRLGTGDFGEQYFGPGTRLTVT.

This clonotype was picked up many times. The chain links TRBV7-9 to TRBJ1-2; D unclear. The CDR3 extends over 15 amino acids. Trimming removed 0 bases from V and 7 bases from J, with 15 bases in between. Per germline, CDR1 SEHNR and CDR2 FQNEAQ (reference sequence). The chain's CDR3 is CASSLAYTRWGGYTF. The CDR3 nucleotides read TGTGCCAGCAGCTTAGCCTATACCCGGTGGGGTGGCTACACCTTC.

This clonotype is a singleton in its sample. The rearrangement joins TRBV12-3 or TRBV12-4 to TRBJ2-3; 13 nucleotides line up with TRBD2. There are 16 residues in the CDR3. With V trimmed by 0 bases and J by 5 bases, 2 bases remained unmatched. In DNA form, the CDR3 reads TGTGCCAGCAGTTTAGCGGGGACTAGCGGGATAGATACGCAGTATTTT. Amino acids: CASSLAGTSGIDTQYF.